This T cell receptor (beta chain) was found in a study of T cells in women clearing cervical HPV infection. There are 14 residues in the CDR3. V was pared by 2 bases and J by 0 bases, with 2 bases of the junction left unmatched. Germline loops: CDR1 SGHRS, CDR2 YFSETQ. Profiling relied on immunoSEQ multiplex PCR, and the TCRdb table lists in-frame clones only, not all of them. The sample table sets out 20,000 to 25,000 clones. Dot-blot hybridization genotyped cervical HPV amplified with MY09/MY11 PCR. As for this clone: The read ends 3 residues early relative to the CDR3; the germline J gene fills the gap.

V usage is TRBV5-1 and J usage is TRBJ2-7; the match to TRBD1 covers 7 bases. Source material: blood buffy coat. This sequence was found in a woman between 18 and 70 years old with a cervical HPV16 infection that either progressed to CIN3+ or cleared (not recorded which). The CDR3 loop reads CASSLGTVSYEQYF. The part of the CDR3 DNA that was read is TGCGCCAGCAGCTTAGGGACAGTCTCCTACGAG.